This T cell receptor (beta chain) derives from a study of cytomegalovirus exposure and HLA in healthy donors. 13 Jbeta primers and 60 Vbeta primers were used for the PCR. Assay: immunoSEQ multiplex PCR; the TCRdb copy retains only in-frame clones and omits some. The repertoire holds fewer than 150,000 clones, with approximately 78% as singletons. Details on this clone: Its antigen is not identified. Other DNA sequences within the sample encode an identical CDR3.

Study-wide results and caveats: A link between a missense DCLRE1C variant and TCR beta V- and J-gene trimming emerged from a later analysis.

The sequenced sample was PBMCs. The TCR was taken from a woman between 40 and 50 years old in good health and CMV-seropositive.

CDR3 in amino acids: CASSSTGVNTEAFF. The CDR3 DNA is TGCGCCAGCAGCTCGACAGGGGTGAACACTGAAGCTTTCTTT. This rearrangement joins TRBV5-1 to TRBJ1-1, with 8 bases matching TRBD1. The germline gives CDR1 SGHRS, CDR2 YFSETQ. The CDR3 is 14 amino acids. With V trimmed by 3 bases and J by 0 bases, 1 base remained unmatched.